These 29 T cell receptor beta chains share one sample of origin, sequenced in a study of T cell responses to AZD1222 COVID-19 vaccine. Clones were read by immunoSEQ multiplex PCR, and TCRdb kept only the in-frame ones, dropping some. The sample consists of about 48,000 clones, 65% to 90% of them appearing once. The specimen was peripheral blood, collected 28 days after the second AZD1222 dose. These receptors all come from an adult who received the AZD1222 COVID-19 vaccine.

V and J are TRBV10-3 and TRBJ2-7; 11 bases are shared with TRBD2. CDR1 ENHRY and CDR2 SYGVKD come from the germline V gene. The CDR3 has 14 residues. V gave up 3 bases and J gave up 4 bases; unmatched junction bases: 2. CDR3 sequence (DNA): TGTGCCATCAGTGATGGGACTAGCGGATACGAGCAGTACTTC. Translating it yields CAISDGTSGYEQYF.

The chain couples TRBV5-1 to TRBJ1-4, with no clear D. CDR1 and CDR2 from the germline V gene are SGHRS and YFSETQ. The V gene lost 4 bases and the J gene lost 5 bases, with 18 bases spanning the gap. This CDR3 region has 16 residues. The CDR3 nucleotides read TGCGCCAGCAGCCAGAATTATCAGGAGGAAAATGAAAAACTGTTTTTT. This encodes CASSQNYQEENEKLFF.

The chain uses TRBV12-3 or TRBV12-4 and TRBJ1-5; D not certain. The CDR3 totals 12 residues. V lost 8 bases and J lost 4, with 9 bases in between. CDR3 sequence reads: CASGLDNQPQHF. CDR3 in DNA: TGTGCCAGCGGCCTAGATAATCAGCCCCAGCATTTT.

The rearrangement joins TRBV5-1 to TRBJ1-1; 8 bases are a match to TRBD1. Germline lookup yields CDR1 SGHRS and CDR2 YFSETQ. This CDR3 has 15 amino acids. V dropped 2 bases and J dropped 1; count of bases not matched to a gene: 4. The CDR3 is CASSLMTGANTEAFF. For the CDR3, the DNA is TGCGCCAGCAGCTTAATGACAGGGGCGAACACTGAAGCTTTCTTT. The full variable domain, with the rest looked up from reference TRBV5-1 and TRBJ1-1, is KAGVTQTPRYLIKTRGQQVTLSCSPISGHRSVSWYQQTPGQGLQFLFEYFSETQRNKGNFPGRFSGRQFSNSRSEMNVSTLELGDSALYLCASSLMTGANTEAFFGQGTRLTVV.

The V call is TRBV6-5, the J call TRBJ2-3; D is undetermined. The germline V gene encodes CDR1 MNHEY and CDR2 SVGAGI. V was trimmed by 8 bases and J by 1 base, leaving 13 bases between them. This CDR3 has 14 amino acids. This CDR3 is CASGKGDGTDTQYF. Written as DNA, the CDR3 is TGTGCCAGCGGAAAAGGTGACGGCACAGATACGCAGTATTTT.

J is TRBJ2-1 and V is TRBV5-1, with 8 positions matching TRBD1. The germline gives CDR1 SGHRS, CDR2 YFSETQ. J gave up 4 bases and V 2 bases, and 5 bases lay outside the gene matches. The CDR3 spans 15 residues. The CDR3 sequence: CASSFSGQGYNEQFF. The CDR3 DNA reads as TGCGCCAGCAGCTTTTCAGGACAGGGATACAATGAGCAGTTCTTC.

This chain connects TRBV7-9 to TRBJ1-5, with 11 positions matching TRBD1. The length of the CDR3 is 17 residues. The V gene's germline CDR1 is SEHNR and CDR2 FQNEAQ (reference sequence). V was clipped by 3 bases and J by 7 bases; unmatched bases: 11. CDR3 sequence reads: CASSFNQDRGPQQPQHF. Here the CDR3 DNA reads TGTGCCAGCAGCTTTAACCAGGACAGGGGGCCTCAACAGCCCCAGCATTTT.

The rearrangement links TRBV5-1 to TRBJ1-5, with a weak D call TRBD1 (6 bases). The CDR3 totals 15 residues. V was clipped by 2 bases and J by 2 bases, with 11 bases between them. Germline CDR1 reads SGHRS; CDR2 reads YFSETQ. As DNA, the CDR3 is TGCGCCAGCAGCTTACAGGGAGGTGGCAATCAGCCCCAGCATTTT. Its translation: CASSLQGGGNQPQHF.

The V call is TRBV11-3, the J call TRBJ2-5, with 9 nucleotides matching TRBD2. Germline V gene data show CDR1 as SGHNT and CDR2 as YENEEA. This CDR3 region has 15 residues. J lost 2 bases, V lost 1 base, and 2 bases had no gene match. CDR3 amino acids: CASSLGTSAQETQYF. The CDR3 coding sequence is TGTGCCAGCAGCTTAGGGACTAGCGCGCAAGAGACCCAGTACTTC.

The V call is TRBV27, the J call TRBJ2-1; TRBD1 matches 7 bases. CDR3 length: 13 residues. V lost 9 bases to trimming and J lost 2 bases; unmatched junction nucleotides: 4. Germline-derived CDR1 and CDR2 are MNHEY and SMNVEV (reference sequence). DNA for the CDR3: TGTGCCAGTGGCCAGGGGGCCTACAATGAGCAGTTCTTC. This sequence encodes CASGQGAYNEQFF.

This clone was observed a handful of times. The gene calls are TRBV4-1 and TRBJ1-2; weak D call: TRBD1 (5 bases). CDR1 is MGHRA and CDR2 is YSYEKL in the germline V gene. The CDR3 runs to 14 residues. The V and J ends lost 1 base and 5 bases respectively, with 11 bases between them. Here the CDR3 DNA reads TGCGCCAGCAGCCAAGGTGTCAAGGGGTATGGCTACACCTTC. This translates into CASSQGVKGYGYTF.

The chain carries TRBV5-8 and TRBJ2-3, with 10 bases lining up with TRBD2. Germline V CDR1 and CDR2: SGHTS, YDEGEE. CDR3 length: 14 amino acids. Trimming at V came to 10 bases and at J to 0 bases, leaving 5 bases not matched to a gene. As DNA, the CDR3 is TGTGCCGGCAAGCGGGAGGGTAGCACAGATACGCAGTATTTT. Protein sequence: CAGKREGSTDTQYF.

The chain employs TRBV5-1 and TRBJ2-2; D is perhaps TRBD1 (6 bases). Trimming removed 7 bases at V and 5 bases at J, with 15 bases between. The CDR3 is made up of 14 amino acids. The germline V gene has CDR1 SGHRS and CDR2 YFSETQ. The CDR3 nucleotides are TGCGCCAGCGCAGGGGCCCCGGATACCGGGGAGCTGTTTTTT. This translates into CASAGAPDTGELFF.

V is TRBV19 and J is TRBJ2-2; TRBD2 aligns across 12 bases. The germline CDR1 and CDR2 sequences are LNHDA and SQIVND (reference sequence). V gave up 5 bases and J gave up 8 bases; unmatched junction bases: 9. The CDR3 loop spans 16 amino acids. The CDR3 is CASSVTSGRIKGELFF. The CDR3 bases are TGTGCCAGTAGTGTGACTAGCGGGAGAATTAAGGGGGAGCTGTTTTTT.

This clone has only a few counts. The chain is built from TRBV4-2 and TRBJ1-2; 11 bases match TRBD1. The germline gives CDR1 LGHNA, CDR2 YNFKEQ. There are 15 residues in the CDR3. Losses at the gene ends were 0 bases for V and 7 bases for J; bases not matched to a gene: 4. The CDR3 DNA reads TGTGCCAGCAGCCAAGATGTGGACAGGGGGCTTGGCTACACCTTC. Its protein product is CASSQDVDRGLGYTF.

The chain uses TRBV12-3 or TRBV12-4 and TRBJ1-3; D gene unclear. The CDR3 loop spans 12 amino acids. Trimming took off 2 bases at V and 4 bases at J, with 3 bases between the two ends. CDR3 DNA sequence: TGTGCCAGCAGTTTAAGGGGAAACACCATATATTTT. It codes for CASSLRGNTIYF.

V and J are TRBV19 and TRBJ2-1; D possibly corresponds to TRBD2 (7 bases). V was trimmed by 5 bases and J by 0 bases, leaving 17 bases between them. From germline, CDR1 is LNHDA and CDR2 SQIVND (reference sequence). The CDR3 covers 17 residues. Here the CDR3 DNA reads TGTGCCAGTAGTGGTAGCTGGGGGGGCCTCTCCTACAATGAGCAGTTCTTC. Translating gives CASSGSWGGLSYNEQFF. Full variable domain (outside the CDR3, taken from reference TRBV19 and TRBJ2-1): DGGITQSPKYLFRKEGQNVTLSCEQNLNHDAMYWYRQDPGQGLRLIYYSQIVNDFQKGDIAEGYSVSREKKESFPLTVTSAQKNPTAFYLCASSGSWGGLSYNEQFFGPGTRLTVL.

The chain joins TRBV27 to TRBJ1-1; D gene unclear. The CDR3 is 12 amino acids. The V gene's germline CDR1 is MNHEY and CDR2 SMNVEV (reference sequence). The germline V and J ends were trimmed by 3 bases and 2 bases, with 4 bases remaining between them. The CDR3 DNA is TGTGCCAGCAGTTTTGGAAACACTGAAGCTTTCTTT. It is translated as CASSFGNTEAFF.

A note on this clone: A read error may produce the germline difference seen at one junction end. The chain joins TRBV3-1 (or the pseudogene TRBV3-2) to TRBJ1-5; no reliable D call. CDR1 is LGHDT and CDR2 is YNNKEL in the germline V gene (reference sequence). This CDR3 has 13 residues. CDR3: CASSRSSDQPQHF. DNA of the CDR3: TGTGCCAGCAGCCGATCCTCGGATCAACCCCAGCATTTT.

V gene TRBV2 combines with J gene TRBJ1-2; D remains ambiguous. Trimming cost V 5 bases and J 2 bases, with 12 bases left between them. The CDR3 is 14 residues long. In germline, CDR1 is SNHLY, CDR2 FYNNEI. CDR3 bases: TGTGCCAGCAGTCGACTGTCCGGGAACTATGGCTACACCTTC. It translates to CASSRLSGNYGYTF.

V and J are TRBV12-3 or TRBV12-4 and TRBJ2-7; possible D gene TRBD2, 5 bases. V lost 3 bases to trimming and J lost 6 bases, with 12 bases between them. The CDR3 has 13 residues. In DNA, the CDR3 is TGTGCCAGCAGTTTTCGTTCAGGAGGCGAGCAGTACTTC. This codes for CASSFRSGGEQYF.

This chain uses TRBV5-1 with TRBJ1-2; the D gene is possibly TRBD1 (5 bases). V lost 0 bases to trimming and J lost 2 bases, with 14 bases between them. The germline V gene has CDR1 SGHRS and CDR2 YFSETQ. This CDR3 region has 16 residues. The CDR3 bases are TGCGCCAGCAGCTTGGCCCCTGGGGCCCAGAACTATGGCTACACCTTC. This encodes CASSLAPGAQNYGYTF.

The chain joins TRBV21-1 to TRBJ2-7; the table assigns TRBD2, which was not confirmed against the DNA. TRBV21-1 is a listed pseudogene. The CDR3 length is 16 residues. CDR3 protein: CASSKAQAGAAHEQYF. The CDR3 coding sequence is TGTGCCAGCAGCAAAGCCCAAGCGGGAGCGGCCCACGAGCAGTACTTC.

This chain links TRBV27 with TRBJ1-5; D might be TRBD1 (5 bases). The length of the CDR3 is 14 residues. V was shortened by 5 bases and J by 9 bases, with 17 bases between the two germline ends. CDR1 is MNHEY and CDR2 is SMNVEV in the germline V gene (reference sequence). The CDR3 sequence: CASSPRGPERPQHF. CDR3 DNA sequence: TGTGCCAGCAGTCCCCGGGGCCCCGAGAGGCCCCAGCATTTT.

The V call is TRBV7-9, the J call TRBJ2-1; TRBD2 might be the D (6 bases). V gave up 5 bases and J gave up 7 bases, with 12 bases separating them. CDR1 and CDR2 from the germline V gene are SEHNR and FQNEAQ (reference sequence). This CDR3 is 13 amino acids long. DNA of the CDR3: TGTGCCAGCAGCCTAGGTGGGGGGAATGAGCAGTTCTTC. Amino acids: CASSLGGGNEQFF.

V usage is TRBV15 and J usage is TRBJ2-7; 10 bases align to TRBD2. The CDR3 has 16 residues. J gave up 4 bases and V 0 bases, and 6 bases lay outside the gene matches. CDR1 is LNHNV, CDR2 YYDKDF, per germline (reference sequence). CDR3 in amino acids: CATSRDGLAGVYEQYF. CDR3 nucleotide sequence: TGTGCCACCAGCAGAGATGGGCTAGCGGGAGTTTACGAGCAGTACTTC.

This clone was observed a few times. The chain links TRBV27 to TRBJ1-5; 11 nucleotides align to TRBD1. Trimming at V came to 8 bases and at J to 7 bases, leaving 16 bases not matched to a gene. CDR1 and CDR2 (germline): MNHEY, SMNVEV (reference sequence). The CDR3 spans 17 residues. CDR3 nucleotide sequence: TGTGCCAGCCAGAAGATACCGGGACAGGGGGTTGGGCAGCCCCAGCATTTT. Amino acids: CASQKIPGQGVGQPQHF.

V is TRBV29-1 and J is TRBJ2-1, with 7 bases that match TRBD2. In germline, CDR1 is SQVTM, CDR2 ANQGSEA. The CDR3 spans 17 residues. V dropped 4 bases and J dropped 1; count of bases not matched to a gene: 13. This CDR3 is CSVGGPLSGMSYNEQFF. CDR3 nucleotides: TGCAGCGTTGGAGGGCCGTTAAGCGGGATGTCCTACAATGAGCAGTTCTTC.

The rearrangement joins TRBV28 to TRBJ2-2, with 7 bases identical to TRBD2. In germline, CDR1 is MDHEN, CDR2 SYDVKM. This CDR3 spans 16 amino acids. The V gene end was trimmed by 5 bases and the J gene end by 3 bases; junction bases not matched to a gene: 9. The CDR3 bases are TGTGCCAGCAGTCTTTGGGGAGGGGAAGACACCGGGGAGCTGTTTTTT. This codes for CASSLWGGEDTGELFF. Using reference TRBV28 and TRBJ2-2 for the parts outside the CDR3, the full variable domain is DVKVTQSSRYLVKRTGEKVFLECVQDMDHENMFWYRQDPGLGLRLIYFSYDVKMKEKGDIPEGYSVSREKKERFSLILESASTNQTSMYLCASSLWGGEDTGELFFGEGSRLTVL.